A selection of T cell receptor beta chains follows, all from one sample in a study of cytomegalovirus exposure and HLA in healthy donors. Sequencing was performed with immunoSEQ multiplex PCR; in TCRdb, only in-frame clones are kept and a portion is missing. The repertoire has about 160,000 clones, around 77% of them found once; the top ten carry 2.2%. The sequencing sample was made of PBMCs. These receptors originate from a man between 50 and 59 years old in good health and CMV-seropositive. Each CDR3 is given with its conserved first and last residue. Each record gives: V gene, clone size, J gene, D gene, CDR3 protein, CDR3 DNA. The D gene is left open where the match is weak. Clone size, where shown, is once, few, many, or a class for clones that have expanded.

TRBV10-2	few	TRBJ2-4	TRBD1	CASKMRQGGNIQYF	TGCGCCAGCAAAATGAGACAGGGGGGAAACATTCAGTACTTC
TRBV10-3	once	TRBJ1-1	.	CAITQKQNTEAFF	TGTGCCATCACTCAGAAACAGAACACTGAAGCTTTCTTT
TRBV7-6	few	TRBJ2-7	.	CASSPGVAYEQYF	TGTGCCAGCAGCCCAGGGGTCGCCTACGAGCAGTACTTC
TRBV20-1	.	TRBJ1-2	.	CSAIGDYGYTF	TGCAGTGCTATAGGGGACTATGGCTACACCTTC
TRBV5-1	.	TRBJ2-1	.	CASSLFADNEQFF	TGCGCCAGCAGCTTGTTTGCGGACAATGAGCAGTTCTTC
TRBV19	.	TRBJ2-4	.	CASSKDEDIQYF	TGTGCCAGTAGTAAGGATGAGGACATTCAGTACTTC
TRBV6-1	.	TRBJ2-5	.	CASSMPGTWQETQYF	TGTGCCAGCAGCATGCCCGGGACATGGCAAGAGACCCAGTACTTC
TRBV9	.	TRBJ2-2	.	CASSVGQANTGELFF	TGTGCCAGCAGCGTAGGTCAGGCGAACACCGGGGAGCTGTTTTTT
TRBV28	.	TRBJ2-5	.	CASSSEETQYF	TGTGCCAGCAGTTCTGAGGAGACCCAGTACTTC
TRBV9	.	TRBJ1-2	.	CASSRQGLRGYTF	TGTGCCAGCAGCCGTCAGGGTTTAAGGGGCTACACCTTC
TRBV4-3	.	TRBJ2-1	TRBD2	CASSQLTSHNEQFF	TGCGCCAGCAGCCAACTGACTAGCCACAATGAGCAGTTCTTC
TRBV11-2	few	TRBJ1-1	TRBD1	CASSSNRGTANMNTEAFF	TGTGCCAGCAGCTCGAACCGGGGGACAGCCAACATGAACACTGAAGCTTTCTTT
TRBV4-2	few	TRBJ2-3	TRBD2	CASSSGTSEDTQYF	TGTGCCAGCAGCTCCGGGACTAGTGAAGATACGCAGTATTTT
TRBV9	few	TRBJ2-6	.	CASSLLGAGANVLTF	TGTGCCAGCAGCCTCTTAGGGGCCGGGGCCAACGTCCTGACTTTC
TRBV5-1	.	TRBJ2-3	TRBD2	CASSLGLAGVTTDTQYF	TGCGCCAGCAGCTTGGGACTAGCGGGGGTTACCACAGATACGCAGTATTTT
TRBV4-1	.	TRBJ1-5	.	CASSQDTPNYQPQHF	TGCGCCAGCAGCCAAGATACCCCTAATTATCAGCCCCAGCATTTT
TRBV7-6	.	TRBJ2-7	.	CASSLASGSYEQYF	TGTGCCAGCAGCTTAGCGTCGGGATCCTACGAGCAGTACTTC
TRBV7-2	.	TRBJ2-1	.	CASSPPSYNEQFF	TGTGCCAGCAGCCCCCCTTCCTACAATGAGCAGTTCTTC
TRBV21-1	.	TRBJ2-7	.	CASSPLMLAGEKSSYEQYF	TGTGCCAGCAGCCCCCTCATGCTAGCGGGGGAAAAGAGCTCCTACGAGCAGTACTTC
TRBV5-1	.	TRBJ2-1	.	CASSLDQGAYNEQFF	TGCGCCAGCAGCTTGGACCAGGGTGCCTACAATGAGCAGTTCTTC
TRBV10-1	few	TRBJ2-7	TRBD1	CASSSGQGIYEQYF	TGCGCCAGCAGCTCCGGACAGGGGATCTACGAGCAGTACTTC
TRBV19	.	TRBJ1-2	TRBD1	CASSTRTGSDYGYTF	TGTGCCAGTAGTACACGGACAGGGTCCGACTATGGCTACACCTTC
TRBV5-1	.	TRBJ1-2	.	CASSLPDYGYTF	TGCGCCAGCAGCTTGCCAGACTATGGCTACACCTTC
TRBV30	.	TRBJ2-2	.	CAWPSEGSGTGELFF	TGTGCCTGGCCGTCCGAAGGGTCGGGGACCGGGGAGCTGTTTTTT
TRBV30	.	TRBJ2-2	TRBD1	CAWSVLAQGAAGELFF	TGTGCCTGGAGTGTACTAGCACAGGGGGCTGCCGGGGAGCTGTTTTTT
TRBV7-6	few	TRBJ1-1	.	CASSPTESNTEAFF	TGTGCCAGCAGCCCTACAGAGTCGAACACTGAAGCTTTCTTT
TRBV27	.	TRBJ1-2	TRBD1	CASSLLGRGQGWFTF	TGTGCCAGCAGTTTATTAGGCCGAGGACAGGGGTGGTTCACCTTC
TRBV7-2	.	TRBJ2-7	TRBD1	CASSHPRQGAPTYEQYF	TGTGCCAGCAGCCACCCCCGACAGGGGGCTCCCACCTACGAGCAGTACTTC
TRBV7-9	.	TRBJ2-1	.	CASSAHQGGTAFNEQFF	TGTGCCAGCAGCGCACACCAGGGGGGTACTGCTTTCAATGAGCAGTTCTTC